The 11 T cell receptor beta chains in this list originate from one sample, sequenced in a study of blood T cell repertoires in COVID-19. TCRdb's table, derived via immunoSEQ multiplex PCR, lists solely in-frame clones and lacks some. The sample records 400,000 to 550,000 clones, about 89% being singletons. Sequenced input: peripheral blood. These receptors were taken from a woman aged 30 to 39 with acute or convalescent COVID-19.

J is TRBJ2-3 and V is TRBV6-5, with TRBD1 matching 9 bases. This CDR3 spans 15 amino acids. Germline V gene sequence: CDR1 MNHEY, CDR2 SVGAGI. With V trimmed by 6 bases and J by 4 bases, 8 bases remained unmatched. CDR3 sequence: CASRSTGGWADTQYF. The DNA of the CDR3 is TGTGCCAGCAGATCCACAGGGGGCTGGGCAGATACGCAGTATTTT.

This sequence joins TRBV2 and TRBJ2-5, with 9 bases lining up with TRBD1. CDR1 and CDR2 from the germline V gene are SNHLY and FYNNEI. Trimming cost V 4 bases and J 5 bases; bases outside gene matches: 2. This CDR3 has 13 residues. The CDR3 reads CASSGDREETQYF. In DNA form, the CDR3 reads TGTGCCAGCAGTGGGGACAGGGAGGAGACCCAGTACTTC.

The chain joins TRBV5-1 to TRBJ2-7; TRBD1 matches 8 bases. Germline V gives CDR1 SGHRS, CDR2 YFSETQ. V lost 2 bases to trimming and J lost 5 bases; unmatched junction nucleotides: 6. The CDR3 is made up of 14 amino acids. The CDR3 loop reads CASSFGTGIDEQYF. In DNA, the CDR3 is TGCGCCAGCAGCTTCGGGACAGGTATAGACGAGCAGTACTTC.

The gene calls are TRBV28 and TRBJ2-7, with 8 positions matching TRBD1. V trimming: 6 bases; J trimming: 0 bases; junction bases outside the gene matches: 25. CDR3 length equals 21 residues. Germline CDR1 is MDHEN and CDR2 is SYDVKM. The DNA of the CDR3 is TGTGCCAGCAGGAGTGTCGCAGGGGGCGTATTCACGAGCCCCAACTCCTACGAGCAGTACTTC. Protein: CASRSVAGGVFTSPNSYEQYF.

This chain links TRBV7-6 with TRBJ2-1; D ambiguous. The V end lost 3 bases, the J end lost 2 bases, and 11 bases lay between the germline ends. The CDR3 is made up of 15 amino acids. The germline V gene encodes CDR1 SGHVS and CDR2 FNYEAQ. In DNA, the CDR3 is TGTGCCAGCAGCTTTGGTGGGCAGACCTACAATGAGCAGTTCTTC. Translation gives CASSFGGQTYNEQFF. The complete variable domain, with remaining parts taken from reference TRBV7-6 and TRBJ2-1, reads GAGVSQSPRYKVTKRGQDVALRCDPISGHVSLYWYRQALGQGPEFLTYFNYEAQQDKSGLPNDRFSAERPEGSISTLTIQRTEQRDSAMYRCASSFGGQTYNEQFFGPGTRLTVL.

V is TRBV7-3 and J is TRBJ2-2, with TRBD2 matching over 10 bases. Germline CDR1 reads SGHTA; CDR2 reads FQGTGA. The CDR3 has 16 residues. With 8 bases clipped from V and 4 bases from J, the junction kept 10 bases outside the gene matches. DNA of the CDR3: TGTGCCAGCGGACGCCCAGCGGGGGGGCCCACCGGGGAGCTGTTTTTT. Its protein is CASGRPAGGPTGELFF. The full variable domain, with the rest looked up from reference TRBV7-3 and TRBJ2-2, is GAGVSQTPSNKVTEKGKYVELRCDPISGHTALYWYRQSLGQGPEFLIYFQGTGAADDSGLPNDRFFAVRPEGSVSTLKIQRTERGDSAVYLCASGRPAGGPTGELFFGEGSRLTVL.

The chain couples TRBV6-1 to TRBJ1-1; 7 bases match TRBD1. This CDR3 is 15 amino acids long. Germline V CDR1 and CDR2: MNHNS, SASEGT. The J segment lost 5 bases and the V segment lost 0 bases, leaving 6 bases of the junction unmatched. As DNA, the CDR3 is TGTGCCAGCAGTGAAGCGACAGGGCGTCATACTGAAGCTTTCTTT. The encoded protein is CASSEATGRHTEAFF.

The rearrangement links TRBV7-2 to TRBJ2-2; 8 positions agree with TRBD1. Trimming cost V 8 bases and J 6 bases; bases outside gene matches: 11. Germline CDR1 reads SGHTA; CDR2 reads FQGNSA. This CDR3 is built from 15 residues. The CDR3 spells CASRKSGGFAGELFF. The CDR3 coding sequence is TGTGCCAGCCGAAAATCAGGGGGCTTTGCCGGGGAGCTGTTTTTT.

The chain couples TRBV12-2 to TRBJ2-7; the D call in the table, TRBD1, was not verified against the DNA. TRBV12-2 is a listed pseudogene. The CDR3 sequence is 15 residues long. The CDR3 protein is CASRLFLDRVFWQYF. For the CDR3, the DNA is TGTGCAAGTCGCCTTTTTCTGGACAGGGTCTTTTGGCAGTACTTC.

To note about this clone: Different DNA sequences within this sample yield the same CDR3. The chain carries TRBV18 and TRBJ2-1; no clear D. Trimming removed 3 bases at V and 0 bases at J, with 6 bases between. Germline lookup yields CDR1 KGHSH and CDR2 LQKENI. The CDR3 extends over 14 amino acids. The CDR3 loop reads CASSPGSSYNEQFF. CDR3 DNA sequence: TGTGCCAGCTCACCCGGTTCCTCCTACAATGAGCAGTTCTTC.

This clone was observed a few times. This chain joins TRBV21-1 and TRBJ2-1; TRBD1, as called in the table, went unchecked against the DNA. TRBV21-1 is designated a pseudogene. The CDR3 contains 14 residues. CDR3 protein: CASSKRQGTNEQFF. The CDR3, as DNA: TGTGCCAGCAGCAAGAGACAGGGAACCAATGAGCAGTTCTTC.